Listed here are 25 T cell receptor beta chains from one sample, sequenced in a study of CD8 T cells in ankylosing spondylitis. Via MiXCR, TCRdb re-called the 5' RACE reads, giving one row per CDR3 protein. This repertoire shows fewer than 200,000 distinct CDR3 sequences, just over 9.5% found once; its top ten account for about 14%. What was sequenced was blood, either unsorted or a sorted T cell fraction (not recorded which). The source of these receptors is a female donor with ankylosing spondylitis or in good health (not recorded which).

This sequence joins TRBV9 and TRBJ2-1; no definite D call. Germline lookup yields CDR1 SGDLS and CDR2 YYNGEE. V lost 2 bases and J 7 bases, leaving 10 bases between the germline ends. This CDR3 is built from 13 residues. CDR3 sequence: CASSVYAGNEQFF. The CDR3 DNA reads TGTGCCAGCAGCGTCTACGCCGGGAATGAGCAGTTCTTC.

This clonotype was observed a few times. The CDR3 protein is CASSRTVKGYTF. The CDR3 nucleotides are TGTGCCAGCAGTAGGACAGTCAAAGGCTACACCTTC. V is TRBV28 and J is TRBJ1-2, with D tentatively TRBD1 (6 bases). V shed 5 bases and J shed 8 bases, with 12 bases lying between them. From germline, CDR1 is MDHEN and CDR2 SYDVKM. The CDR3 runs 12 residues.

This clonotype was seen more than once but under ten times. The J gene is TRBJ2-5, the V gene TRBV7-2, with 7 positions matching TRBD1. With V trimmed by 3 bases and J by 5 bases, 9 bases remained unmatched. There are 15 residues in the CDR3. The V gene's germline CDR1 is SGHTA and CDR2 FQGNSA. The CDR3 is CASSFRGSRVETQYF. The DNA for the CDR3 is TGTGCCAGCAGCTTCAGGGGGAGTAGGGTGGAGACCCAGTACTTC.

The chain couples TRBV5-1 to TRBJ2-7; 9 bases agree with TRBD2. The CDR3 is 15 residues long. Unmatched junction bases numbered 8, after V lost 0 bases and J lost 7 bases. Germline V gene sequence: CDR1 SGHRS, CDR2 YFSETQ. CDR3 sequence (DNA): TGCGCCAGCAGCTTGGTAGCGGGAGATACGAGGGAGCAGTACTTC. Amino acid sequence: CASSLVAGDTREQYF.

This clonotype was recorded many times. V and J are TRBV7-9 and TRBJ2-7; D may be TRBD2 (6 bases). CDR1 and CDR2 (germline): SEHNR, FQNEAQ (reference sequence). Trimming shortened V by 4 bases and J by 2 bases, and 15 bases separated the two germline ends. The CDR3 is 15 residues long. The CDR3 spells CASSWGVAVPYEQYF. Written as DNA, the CDR3 is TGTGCCAGCAGCTGGGGAGTAGCGGTCCCCTACGAGCAGTACTTC.

This clonotype was observed many times. The V and J genes are TRBV5-1 and TRBJ2-5; D remains unclear. In germline, CDR1 is SGHRS, CDR2 YFSETQ. The CDR3 extends over 13 amino acids. The V end lost 6 bases, the J end lost 7 bases, and 16 bases lay between the germline ends. CDR3: CASTSPNTGTQYF. CDR3 in DNA: TGCGCCAGCACCTCTCCCAATACCGGGACCCAGTACTTC.

The chain couples TRBV20-1 to TRBJ2-2; 10 positions agree with TRBD2. V shed 2 bases and J 7 bases; nucleotides not matched to a gene: 7. CDR3 length: 15 residues. Germline V gene data show CDR1 as DFQATT and CDR2 as SNEGSKA (reference sequence). The CDR3 protein is CSARSSGRAGGELFF. As DNA, the CDR3 is TGCAGTGCTAGATCCAGCGGGAGGGCCGGCGGGGAGCTGTTTTTT.

This sequence joins TRBV4-3 and TRBJ1-2; 8 nucleotides match TRBD1. CDR1 and CDR2 (germline): LGHNA, YSLEER. This CDR3 contains 15 residues. V lost 0 bases, J lost 4 bases, and 4 bases stayed unmatched. In nucleotides, the CDR3 is TGCGCCAGCAGCCAAGACACAGGGGGAACCTATGGCTACACCTTC. Translation gives CASSQDTGGTYGYTF.

At least ten counts were recorded for this clonotype. The chain couples TRBV7-9 to TRBJ1-1, with D tentatively TRBD1 (5 bases). CDR3 length: 15 amino acids. Trimming left V 5 bases short and J 1 base short, with 14 bases between. Per the germline V gene, CDR1 is SEHNR and CDR2 is FQNEAQ (reference sequence). The chain's CDR3 is CASSGRTSPNTEAFF. The DNA of the CDR3 is TGTGCCAGCAGCGGAAGGACAAGTCCGAACACTGAAGCTTTCTTT.

The chain uses TRBV28 and TRBJ2-5; 9 bases map to TRBD2. V lost 3 bases, J lost 4 bases, and 6 bases stayed unmatched. The length of the CDR3 is 15 residues. Germline V lookup: CDR1 MDHEN, CDR2 SYDVKM. CDR3 sequence reads: CASSLFSGSRETQYF. The CDR3 DNA reads TGTGCCAGCAGTTTGTTTAGCGGGAGCCGAGAGACCCAGTACTTC.

This clonotype was counted between two and nine times. V is TRBV24-1 and J is TRBJ2-5; D is undetermined. From germline, CDR1 is KGHDR and CDR2 SFDVKD. V lost 0 bases and J lost 4, with 5 bases in between. The CDR3 runs to 13 residues. The CDR3 spells CATSDLQGETQYF. DNA of the CDR3: TGTGCCACCAGTGATTTGCAAGGAGAGACCCAGTACTTC.

The chain uses TRBV9 and TRBJ2-3; TRBD2 matches at 9 bases. This CDR3 is built from 15 residues. After removal of 1 base from V and 2 bases from J, the junction contained 2 bases not matched to a gene. Germline V gene sequence: CDR1 SGDLS, CDR2 YYNGEE. The chain's CDR3 is CASSVSGRNTDTQYF. CDR3 coding DNA: TGTGCCAGCAGCGTAAGCGGGAGGAACACAGATACGCAGTATTTT.

This chain connects TRBV4-2 to TRBJ2-3, with D unresolved. The germline V and J ends were trimmed by 0 bases and 0 bases, with 4 bases remaining between them. CDR3 length: 14 amino acids. Germline-derived CDR1 and CDR2 are LGHNA and YNFKEQ. Here the CDR3 DNA reads TGTGCCAGCAGCCAAGACATGAGCACAGATACGCAGTATTTT. Protein: CASSQDMSTDTQYF.

There are many counts of this clonotype. The chain links TRBV25-1 to TRBJ2-1; D not resolved. The CDR3 covers 12 residues. The V gene's germline CDR1 is MGHDK and CDR2 SYGVNS. The germline V and J ends were trimmed by 2 bases and 8 bases, with 7 bases remaining between them. As DNA, the CDR3 is TGTGCCAGCAGTGAACGCCTCCATGAGCAGTTCTTC. Translating it yields CASSERLHEQFF.

The rearrangement joins TRBV27 to TRBJ1-2; D not certain. This CDR3 is 13 amino acids long. Trimming shortened V by 4 bases and J by 4 bases, and 10 bases separated the two germline ends. Germline V gene data show CDR1 as MNHEY and CDR2 as SMNVEV (reference sequence). This CDR3 reads CASSYGVSYGYTF. CDR3 sequence (DNA): TGTGCCAGCAGTTACGGGGTTTCCTATGGCTACACCTTC.

This clonotype was counted between two and nine times. V usage is TRBV28 and J usage is TRBJ2-7; D is unclear. This CDR3 spans 12 amino acids. The germline V and J ends were trimmed by 6 bases and 7 bases, with 13 bases remaining between them. The germline V gene encodes CDR1 MDHEN and CDR2 SYDVKM. The CDR3 nucleotides read TGTGCCAGCAGCCCCCCAATGGAGGAGCAGTACTTC. It translates to CASSPPMEEQYF.

The V and J genes are TRBV9 and TRBJ2-7, with TRBD2 identical over 7 bases. The CDR3 has 15 amino acids. The ends lost 0 bases at V and 3 bases at J; junction bases unmatched: 6. The germline V gene encodes CDR1 SGDLS and CDR2 YYNGEE. CDR3 in DNA: TGTGCCAGCAGCGTAGGGGAGGGACCGATCTACGAGCAGTACTTC. Encoded protein: CASSVGEGPIYEQYF.

In nucleotides, the CDR3 is TGTGCCAGCAGTTTCGAGGGACAGTACAATGAGCAGTTCTTC. Protein: CASSFEGQYNEQFF. V usage is TRBV27 and J usage is TRBJ2-1, with 7 bases matching TRBD1. This CDR3 is 14 amino acids long. The germline CDR1 and CDR2 sequences are MNHEY and SMNVEV (reference sequence). J lost 4 bases, V lost 3 bases, and 3 bases had no gene match.

The V call is TRBV4-3, the J call TRBJ2-5; unclear D gene. Germline V lookup: CDR1 LGHNA, CDR2 YSLEER. The CDR3 sequence is 15 residues long. The germline V and J ends were trimmed by 5 bases and 1 base, with 14 bases remaining between them. The chain's CDR3 is CASSDTRSSQETQYF. In DNA form, the CDR3 reads TGCGCCAGCAGCGACACTCGAAGTTCCCAAGAGACCCAGTACTTC.

This clonotype was observed a handful of times. The chain is built from TRBV28 and TRBJ2-5, with 7 positions matching TRBD2. Germline V gene sequence: CDR1 MDHEN, CDR2 SYDVKM. Trimming cost V 6 bases and J 7 bases; bases outside gene matches: 17. CDR3 size: 16 residues. DNA of the CDR3: TGTGCCAGCAGCAACCCTAGCGGACTCCGACGGGTGACCCAGTACTTC. It encodes CASSNPSGLRRVTQYF.

This clonotype was observed a few times. This chain links TRBV7-8 with TRBJ1-2; D might be TRBD1 (5 bases). Germline CDR1 is SGHVS and CDR2 is FQNEAQ. V lost 5 bases, J lost 5 bases, and 15 bases lay in between. The CDR3 is made up of 14 amino acids. CDR3 nucleotide sequence: TGTGCCAGCAGCCCGGGGGACTACCGGTATGGCTACACCTTC. It encodes CASSPGDYRYGYTF.

This clonotype has only a few counts. The chain carries TRBV20-1 and TRBJ2-3, with 12 bases that match TRBD2. CDR1 DFQATT and CDR2 SNEGSKA come from the germline V gene (reference sequence). The CDR3 is 12 amino acids. DNA of the CDR3: TGCAGCGGACTAGCGGGGACAGATACGCAGTATTTT. Translating gives CSGLAGTDTQYF.

This clonotype was recorded only once. The V and J genes are TRBV7-9 and TRBJ1-2; D perhaps matches TRBD1 (6 bases). V was trimmed by 4 bases and J by 8 bases, leaving 14 bases between them. The CDR3 is made up of 13 amino acids. The germline gives CDR1 SEHNR, CDR2 FQNEAQ (reference sequence). CDR3 loop: CASSSPGQPGYTF. The CDR3 region has the DNA TGTGCCAGCAGCTCCCCAGGACAGCCAGGCTACACCTTC.

V and J are TRBV7-2 and TRBJ2-1; 12 bases agree with TRBD2. Trimming removed 5 bases from V and 10 bases from J; junction bases left unmatched: 15. Germline V lookup: CDR1 SGHTA, CDR2 FQGNSA. The CDR3 is 17 residues long. The CDR3 coding sequence is TGTGCCAGCAGCCCCTTTACGATACTAGCGGGAGGTGGAGAGCAGTTCTTC. Its protein is CASSPFTILAGGGEQFF.

This clonotype came up many times. CDR3: CASSPRTGEDYNEQFF. CDR3 DNA sequence: TGTGCCAGCAGTCCTCGGACAGGGGAAGACTACAATGAGCAGTTCTTC. The rearrangement links TRBV12-3 or TRBV12-4 to TRBJ2-1; 9 bases match TRBD1. Trimming removed 5 bases from V and 3 bases from J; junction bases left unmatched: 8. The CDR3 totals 16 residues.